The next 7 T cell receptor beta chains were all read from a single sample in a study of control samples from healthy donors and cancer patients. Assay used: immunoSEQ multiplex PCR; TCRdb lists only in-frame clones, some missing. Here the sample spans 170,000 or so clones, about 91% being singletons. The sequenced sample was blood. These receptors all stem from a woman between 35 and 50 years old in good health.

This chain uses TRBV11-1 with TRBJ2-7, with TRBD2 matching over 7 bases. The CDR3 is 14 residues long. The germline gives CDR1 SGHAT, CDR2 FQDESV (reference sequence). V trimming: 4 bases; J trimming: 0 bases; junction bases outside the gene matches: 3. Here the CDR3 DNA reads TGTGCCAGCAGCTGGGGAGGGAGCTCCTACGAGCAGTACTTC. This sequence encodes CASSWGGSSYEQYF.

The chain employs TRBV15 and TRBJ1-4; D not resolved. Per the germline V gene, CDR1 is LNHNV and CDR2 is YYDKDF (reference sequence). The length of the CDR3 is 15 residues. Between the trimmed V and J ends, which lost 0 bases and 1 base, there was a span of 6 bases. In nucleotides, the CDR3 is TGTGCCACCAGCAGAGATAGGAAAACTAATGAAAAACTGTTTTTT. It yields the protein CATSRDRKTNEKLFF.

The chain combines TRBV19 with TRBJ1-2; TRBD1 agrees at 9 bases. Trimming at V came to 7 bases and at J to 3 bases, leaving 9 bases not matched to a gene. In germline, CDR1 is LNHDA, CDR2 SQIVND (reference sequence). The CDR3 consists of 15 residues. The CDR3 loop reads CASNHPGQGYYGYTF. In nucleotides, the CDR3 is TGTGCCAGTAATCATCCGGGACAGGGCTACTATGGCTACACCTTC. Full variable domain (remainder filled in from reference TRBV19 and TRBJ1-2): DGGITQSPKYLFRKEGQNVTLSCEQNLNHDAMYWYRQDPGQGLRLIYYSQIVNDFQKGDIAEGYSVSREKKESFPLTVTSAQKNPTAFYLCASNHPGQGYYGYTFGSGTRLTVV.

This clone was observed a single time. CDR3 coding DNA: TGTGCCAGCATGCCCGGACAGGGAGGGAATTCACCCCTCCACTTT. Translating gives CASMPGQGGNSPLHF. This chain uses TRBV6-5 with TRBJ1-6; 8 nucleotides match TRBD1. The CDR3 has 15 residues. Germline CDR1 MNHEY, CDR2 SVGAGI. The J segment lost 7 bases and the V segment lost 7 bases, leaving 9 bases of the junction unmatched.

This clone was picked up one time. The J gene is TRBJ2-5, the V gene TRBV6-5; D possibly matches TRBD1 or TRBD2 (5 bases each). Between the trimmed V and J ends, which lost 0 bases and 1 base, there was a span of 12 bases. The CDR3 runs 16 residues. Germline V gives CDR1 MNHEY, CDR2 SVGAGI. Here the CDR3 DNA reads TGTGCCAGCAGTTACTCGACAACGGGGCCCCAAGAGACCCAGTACTTC. Translating gives CASSYSTTGPQETQYF.

This chain links TRBV6-5 with TRBJ1-4, with a possible D match to TRBD1 (5 bases). The CDR3 totals 14 residues. CDR1 and CDR2 from the germline V gene are MNHEY and SVGAGI. V was cut by 5 bases and J by 8 bases, with 15 bases left in between. CDR3 residues: CASSLGALDEKLFF. Written as DNA, the CDR3 is TGTGCCAGCAGTCTAGGGGCGTTGGACGAAAAACTGTTTTTT.

The chain joins TRBV24-1 to TRBJ2-2, with TRBD1 as a possible D gene (5 bases). CDR1 and CDR2 from the germline V gene are KGHDR and SFDVKD. CDR3 length: 15 residues. V lost 5 bases and J lost 0, with 9 bases in between. CDR3 sequence (DNA): TGTGCCACCAGTGCGGACATCTCGAACACCGGGGAGCTGTTTTTT. The encoded protein is CATSADISNTGELFF.